This TCR beta chain was captured by sequencing in a study of naive and memory T cell subsets. Treatment: skin biopsy from PPD injection site in Mantoux-positive individual. The library had UMIs added by 3' ligation of an oligonucleotide to TCR cDNA. Biopsied sites were PPD injections in people with a positive Mantoux test. Four PCR rounds used nested alpha and beta constant region primers plus the SP2 primer. TCRdb re-analysed the UMI-ligation and nested PCR reads in MiXCR, keeping a single row per CDR3 protein. The sample has around 13,000 distinct CDR3 sequences; around 5.5% are singletons. The V and J ends lost 4 bases and 4 bases, in that order; junction bases with no gene match: 4. Germline V gene sequence: CDR1 SGHTA, CDR2 FQGNSA. The CDR3 length is 14 residues. General study findings and limits: Higher TCR numbers at tuberculin sites reflect T cell infiltration, per interpretation.

This clonotype was seen ten or more times. Its antigen is unknown. The J gene is TRBJ1-1, the V gene TRBV7-2, with 9 bases identical to TRBD1. The sequence derives from an adult in good health. This material consisted of skin, taken from a tuberculin skin test site. The CDR3 loop reads CASSSQGARTEAFF. The CDR3 DNA follows: TGTGCCAGCAGCTCACAGGGGGCGCGCACTGAAGCTTTCTTT.